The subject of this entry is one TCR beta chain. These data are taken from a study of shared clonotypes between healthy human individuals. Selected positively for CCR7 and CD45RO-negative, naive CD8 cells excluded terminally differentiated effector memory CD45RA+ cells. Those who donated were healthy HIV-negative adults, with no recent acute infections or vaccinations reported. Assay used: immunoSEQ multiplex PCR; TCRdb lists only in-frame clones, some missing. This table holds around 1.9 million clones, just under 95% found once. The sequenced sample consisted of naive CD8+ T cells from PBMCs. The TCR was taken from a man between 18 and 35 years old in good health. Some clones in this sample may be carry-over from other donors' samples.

CDR3 loop: CATSSDGTGAAGELFF. The CDR3 DNA reads TGTGCCACCAGCAGCGACGGGACAGGGGCGGCCGGGGAGCTGTTTTTT. V gene TRBV15 combines with J gene TRBJ2-2, with 10 bases lining up with TRBD1. Germline V CDR1 and CDR2: LNHNV, YYDKDF (reference sequence). The CDR3 spans 16 residues. J gave up 6 bases and V 3 bases, and 7 bases lay outside the gene matches.